This passage covers 22 T cell receptor beta chains from one sample sequenced in a study of blood T cell repertoires in COVID-19. Clones were sequenced by immunoSEQ multiplex PCR, and TCRdb holds only the in-frame ones, with some missing. The top ten clones hold 15% to 20% of a sample with 200,000 or so clones, over 65% of them seen once. Sequences were obtained from peripheral blood. These receptors came from a person aged 65 to 85 with COVID-19, enrolled during active disease.

This chain uses TRBV4-1 with TRBJ2-5, with D perhaps matching TRBD2 (5 bases). Trimming shortened V by 1 base and J by 9 bases, and 9 bases separated the two germline ends. The CDR3 covers 12 residues. CDR1 and CDR2 from the germline V gene are MGHRA and YSYEKL. Here the CDR3 reads CASSQGSGAQYF. CDR3 nucleotides: TGCGCCAGCAGCCAAGGCTCCGGGGCCCAGTACTTC.

The rearrangement joins TRBV2 to TRBJ1-2; no clear D gene. The V gene's germline CDR1 is SNHLY and CDR2 FYNNEI. This CDR3 comprises 14 residues. The germline V and J ends were trimmed by 8 bases and 8 bases, with 21 bases remaining between them. The CDR3 bases are TGTGCCAGCCGAGAGACATCAACCTACATCGGCTACACCTTC. Translated, it gives CASRETSTYIGYTF.

This clone was observed a handful of times. The chain uses TRBV28 and TRBJ2-7; possibly TRBD2 for D (5 bases). This CDR3 comprises 12 residues. V was clipped by 7 bases and J by 2 bases, with 9 bases between them. CDR1 and CDR2 from the germline V gene are MDHEN and SYDVKM. The DNA of the CDR3 is TGTGCCAGCACAGCGGTCGCCTACGAGCAGTACTTC. Protein: CASTAVAYEQYF.

J is TRBJ2-1 and V is TRBV19; TRBD1 matches 9 bases. CDR3 length: 18 amino acids. Germline trimming cut 8 bases from V and 7 bases from J; bases unmatched to any gene: 21. Germline CDR1 is LNHDA and CDR2 is SQIVND (reference sequence). The CDR3 loop reads CASRLTTYDRGTLNEQFF. CDR3 coding DNA: TGTGCCAGTCGACTCACTACCTATGACAGGGGGACATTAAATGAGCAGTTCTTC. Together with reference TRBV19 and TRBJ2-1, the CDR3 gives the full variable domain: DGGITQSPKYLFRKEGQNVTLSCEQNLNHDAMYWYRQDPGQGLRLIYYSQIVNDFQKGDIAEGYSVSREKKESFPLTVTSAQKNPTAFYLCASRLTTYDRGTLNEQFFGPGTRLTVL.

This chain links TRBV4-2 with TRBJ1-4; TRBD1 is a possible D gene (5 bases). This CDR3 region has 16 residues. Germline V gene sequence: CDR1 LGHNA, CDR2 YNFKEQ. With 0 bases removed from V and 13 bases from J, the gap between germline ends came to 21 bases. The DNA for the CDR3 is TGTGCCAGCAGCCAAGAGCGGGGCAGGGTACCACAGACACTGTTTTTT. Its translation: CASSQERGRVPQTLFF.

The table lists this clone with a few counts. The CDR3 region is CASSVELARTDTQYF. CDR3 in DNA: TGTGCCAGCAGCGTGGAACTAGCCCGCACAGATACGCAGTATTTT. The chain recombines TRBV9 with TRBJ2-3; maybe TRBD2 (6 bases). Trimming pared 2 bases from V and 1 base from J, leaving 11 bases between. The CDR3 loop spans 15 amino acids. Germline V gene sequence: CDR1 SGDLS, CDR2 YYNGEE.

The rearrangement uses TRBV5-6 and TRBJ2-3, with a possible D match to TRBD1 (6 bases). The V gene lost 0 bases and the J gene lost 2 bases, with 10 bases spanning the gap. Per germline, CDR1 SGHDT and CDR2 YYEEEE. This CDR3 spans 15 amino acids. The CDR3 reads CASSLVGGPTDTQYF. The CDR3, as DNA: TGTGCCAGCAGCTTGGTTGGGGGCCCCACAGATACGCAGTATTTT.

The chain uses TRBV19 and TRBJ1-1, with a weak D call TRBD1 (5 bases). V lost 9 bases to trimming and J lost 3 bases, with 20 bases between them. The V gene's germline CDR1 is LNHDA and CDR2 SQIVND (reference sequence). The CDR3 extends over 15 amino acids. The DNA of the CDR3 is TGTGCCAGCAGAGGACAAACCCTTCAGGACACTGAAGCTTTCTTT. This translates into CASRGQTLQDTEAFF.

The rearrangement joins TRBV18 to TRBJ1-5; TRBD1 matches at 11 bases. The trim removed 3 bases at V and 6 bases at J, leaving 7 bases unmatched. From germline, CDR1 is KGHSH and CDR2 LQKENI. The CDR3 has 16 residues. CDR3 DNA sequence: TGTGCCAGCTCACCCCTTGGACAGGGGGCAAGTCAGCCCCAGCATTTT. It translates to CASSPLGQGASQPQHF.

The chain joins TRBV2 to TRBJ1-2; D may be TRBD1 (6 bases). The germline V gene encodes CDR1 SNHLY and CDR2 FYNNEI. This CDR3 is 14 amino acids long. Trimming removed 4 bases at V and 7 bases at J, with 16 bases between. CDR3 bases: TGTGCCAGCAGTGCGGACAGAAACATATTTGGCTACACCTTC. This encodes CASSADRNIFGYTF. Full variable domain (remainder filled in from reference TRBV2 and TRBJ1-2): EPEVTQTPSHQVTQMGQEVILRCVPISNHLYFYWYRQILGQKVEFLVSFYNNEISEKSEIFDDQFSVERPDGSNFTLKIRSTKLEDSAMYFCASSADRNIFGYTFGSGTRLTVV.

The V and J genes are TRBV11-2 and TRBJ2-2; tentatively, D is TRBD2 (6 bases). This CDR3 spans 16 amino acids. V lost 5 bases and J lost 7, with 20 bases in between. Looked up from germline, CDR1 is SGHAT and CDR2 is FQNNGV. CDR3 protein: CASSPAGRGFGGELFF. For the CDR3, the DNA is TGTGCCAGCAGCCCGGCCGGTCGGGGGTTCGGCGGGGAGCTGTTTTTT.

The chain employs TRBV9 and TRBJ2-2; D is perhaps TRBD1 (5 bases). CDR3 length: 16 amino acids. Germline V gene data show CDR1 as SGDLS and CDR2 as YYNGEE. Trimming cost V 0 bases and J 2 bases, with 11 bases left between them. The CDR3 nucleotides are TGTGCCAGCAGCGTAGGGGTAGGGGTTAACACCGGGGAGCTGTTTTTT. Encoded protein: CASSVGVGVNTGELFF.

The rearrangement links TRBV5-4 to TRBJ2-7; D not resolved. CDR3 size: 14 residues. V shed 0 bases and J shed 1 base, with 8 bases lying between them. CDR1 and CDR2 (germline): SGHNT, YYREEE (reference sequence). CDR3 region: CASSLESWSYEQYF. For the CDR3, the DNA is TGTGCCAGCAGCTTGGAGAGTTGGTCCTACGAGCAGTACTTC. The variable domain in full, completed from reference TRBV5-4 and TRBJ2-7, reads ETGVTQSPTHLIKTRGQQVTLRCSSQSGHNTVSWYQQALGQGPQFIFQYYREEENGRGNFPPRFSGLQFPNYSSELNVNALELDDSALYLCASSLESWSYEQYFGPGTRLTVT.

This rearrangement joins TRBV6-2 or TRBV6-3 to TRBJ2-3; maybe TRBD2 (5 bases). The CDR3 sequence is 14 residues long. Between the trimmed V and J ends, which lost 0 bases and 4 bases, there was a span of 8 bases. Germline CDR1 reads MNHEY; CDR2 reads SVGEGT. For the CDR3, the DNA is TGTGCCAGCAGTTACTCCTCTAGCTCAGATACGCAGTATTTT. Its translation is CASSYSSSSDTQYF.

V is TRBV3-1 (or the pseudogene TRBV3-2) and J is TRBJ1-1; D perhaps matches TRBD1 (6 bases). V lost 3 bases and J lost 0, with 17 bases in between. Per germline, CDR1 LGHDT and CDR2 YNNKEL (reference sequence). The CDR3 has 17 amino acids. CDR3 in amino acids: CASSQGAGGLMNTEAFF. CDR3 nucleotide sequence: TGTGCCAGCAGCCAGGGGGCAGGAGGTCTCATGAACACTGAAGCTTTCTTT.

This chain joins TRBV6-1 and TRBJ1-2; a possible D gene is TRBD1 (5 bases). V lost 1 base and J 6 bases, leaving 18 bases between the germline ends. Germline V gene data show CDR1 as MNHNS and CDR2 as SASEGT. The length of the CDR3 is 16 residues. CDR3: CASSEGGGRTTDGYTF. The CDR3 DNA sequence: TGTGCCAGCAGTGAAGGCGGGGGACGGACGACGGATGGCTACACCTTC.

The chain employs TRBV19 and TRBJ2-3; 12 nucleotides match TRBD2. The CDR3 has 15 amino acids. Germline CDR1 and CDR2: LNHDA and SQIVND (reference sequence). Trimming at V came to 4 bases and at J to 4 bases, leaving 3 bases not matched to a gene. The CDR3 sequence is CASSTSGGAADTQYF. CDR3 DNA: TGTGCCAGTAGTACTAGCGGGGGGGCCGCAGATACGCAGTATTTT.

The rearrangement links TRBV5-1 to TRBJ2-3, with no clear D. Germline CDR1 is SGHRS and CDR2 is YFSETQ. V was trimmed by 1 base and J by 0 bases, leaving 9 bases between them. The CDR3 covers 15 residues. The CDR3 sequence is CASSLPAVSTDTQYF. CDR3 sequence (DNA): TGCGCCAGCAGCTTGCCTGCGGTAAGCACAGATACGCAGTATTTT.

The rearrangement uses TRBV9 and TRBJ2-3; D unclear. Germline values: CDR1 SGDLS, CDR2 YYNGEE. Trimming took off 0 bases at V and 3 bases at J, with 14 bases between the two ends. The length of the CDR3 is 16 residues. CDR3 DNA: TGTGCCAGCAGCGTAGACCCGGGTCCCTTTACAGATACGCAGTATTTT. It codes for CASSVDPGPFTDTQYF.

About this clone itself: This CDR3 is also generated by other DNA sequences in the sample. The CDR3 nucleotides read TGTGCCAGCAGCTCGCGGACCAGCGGGGGAGGAGAGACCCAGTACTTC. Protein sequence: CASSSRTSGGGETQYF. The rearrangement uses TRBV11-3 and TRBJ2-5; 8 bases are shared with TRBD2. Germline CDR1 reads SGHNT; CDR2 reads YENEEA. The junction had 11 bases not matched to a gene; V was cut back by 4 bases and J by 4 bases. This CDR3 comprises 16 residues.

The rearrangement uses TRBV7-9 and TRBJ2-1; D gene unclear. This CDR3 is 14 amino acids long. The germline gives CDR1 SEHNR, CDR2 FQNEAQ (reference sequence). V gave up 7 bases and J gave up 2 bases, with 12 bases separating them. The CDR3 reads CASTPPETYNEQFF. As DNA, the CDR3 is TGTGCCAGCACGCCCCCGGAGACCTACAATGAGCAGTTCTTC.

The V gene is TRBV9, the J gene TRBJ2-5; 8 bases map to TRBD1. Germline CDR1 reads SGDLS; CDR2 reads YYNGEE. The CDR3 has 14 residues. The V and J ends lost 4 bases and 4 bases, in that order; junction bases with no gene match: 6. CDR3 residues: CASSLDRVRETQYF. The CDR3 region has the DNA TGTGCCAGCAGCCTGGACAGGGTCCGAGAGACCCAGTACTTC.